One and the same sample provided the 6 T cell receptor beta chains below, sequenced in a study of shared clonotypes between healthy human individuals. Profiled with immunoSEQ multiplex PCR; TCRdb holds only in-frame clones, not every one. The sample lists some 580,000 clones; approximately 97% were seen once. The sequenced sample consisted of naive CD4+ T cells sorted from blood. Subset: CD45RA+ positively selected. Every receptor here comes from a woman younger than 45 in good health.

The chain joins TRBV5-6 to TRBJ2-5; no reliable D call. V dropped 4 bases and J dropped 4 bases, with 14 bases sitting between them. The length of the CDR3 is 14 residues. Germline CDR1 and CDR2: SGHDT and YYEEEE. This CDR3 reads CASSQLLVGETQYF. The CDR3 nucleotides are TGTGCCAGCAGCCAACTATTGGTCGGAGAGACCCAGTACTTC.

On this clone itself: This specimen includes other DNA sequences encoding the same CDR3. This chain links TRBV4-1 with TRBJ2-1; D is unresolved. The CDR3 extends over 14 amino acids. V lost 3 bases and J 4 bases, leaving 10 bases between the germline ends. The V gene's germline CDR1 is MGHRA and CDR2 YSYEKL. For the CDR3, the DNA is TGCGCCAGCAGCCACCCGACTGGATACAATGAGCAGTTCTTC. Protein product: CASSHPTGYNEQFF.

The chain joins TRBV9 to TRBJ1-3; 8 bases match TRBD1. This CDR3 contains 16 residues. The V and J ends lost 3 bases and 4 bases, in that order; junction bases with no gene match: 9. Germline V gives CDR1 SGDLS, CDR2 YYNGEE. This CDR3 is CASSAEIRGLGNTIYF. In nucleotides, the CDR3 is TGTGCCAGCAGCGCCGAGATCAGGGGGCTCGGAAACACCATATATTTT.

The rearrangement links TRBV28 to TRBJ1-2, with a weak D call TRBD1 (5 bases). Germline V gene data show CDR1 as MDHEN and CDR2 as SYDVKM. V shed 3 bases and J shed 4 bases, with 9 bases lying between them. The CDR3 length is 13 residues. CDR3 coding DNA: TGTGCCAGCAGTTTGGGCAGGGCCTATGGCTACACCTTC. Its translation is CASSLGRAYGYTF.

This CDR3 is CASSLRTARGTIYF. For the CDR3, the DNA is TGTGCCAGCAGCTTGAGGACAGCTCGGGGCACCATATATTTT. This sequence joins TRBV5-6 and TRBJ1-3; D might be TRBD1 (6 bases). Germline CDR1 reads SGHDT; CDR2 reads YYEEEE. This CDR3 has 14 residues. V lost 1 base and J 9 bases, leaving 14 bases between the germline ends.

The chain combines TRBV27 with TRBJ1-1, with a tentative D call TRBD1 (5 bases). Germline CDR1 reads MNHEY; CDR2 reads SMNVEV (reference sequence). This CDR3 spans 15 amino acids. V was shortened by 8 bases and J by 0 bases, with 16 bases between the two germline ends. CDR3 in amino acids: CASGPVGALNTEAFF. Written as DNA, the CDR3 is TGTGCCAGCGGGCCTGTCGGGGCCTTGAACACTGAAGCTTTCTTT.